This note documents a single T cell receptor (beta chain) sequence. Its antigen is unidentified. The treatment denotes: oral pan-JAK inhibitor, 5-10 mg twice daily. Collected material from alopecia areata patients comprised lesional scalp punch biopsies and peripheral blood. Isolated RNA was reverse transcribed into cDNA used as the sequencing template. Produced via immunoSEQ multiplex PCR; TCRdb's table is partial and in-frame only. This table has 250,000 to 300,000 clones, roughly 60% appearing once. The data originate from a study of CD8+ T cells in alopecia areata. With V trimmed by 4 bases and J by 3 bases, 9 bases remained unmatched. Germline lookup yields CDR1 SGHDN and CDR2 FVKESK. This CDR3 region has 16 residues. Study outcomes and limitations: TCRs were shared less clearly across patients than in mice, possibly for HLA-related reasons. Many expanded lesional clones persisted in scalp and blood during tofacitinib treatment.

V gene TRBV14 combines with J gene TRBJ2-3, with 8 bases fitting TRBD2. The sequence derives from a human donor with alopecia areata. This specimen was CD4+ T cells sorted from blood, taken at week 24, from a patient treated with tofacitinib. The CDR3 protein is CASSPLGGGRTDTQYF. CDR3 coding DNA: TGTGCCAGCAGCCCGCTCGGCGGGGGGAGAACAGATACGCAGTATTTT. The full variable domain, rest sourced from reference TRBV14 and TRBJ2-3, is EAGVTQFPSHSVIEKGQTVTLRCDPISGHDNLYWYRRVMGKEIKFLLHFVKESKQDESGMPNNRFLAERTGGTYSTLKVQPAELEDSGVYFCASSPLGGGRTDTQYFGPGTRLTVL.